These T cell receptor beta chains were read from a single sample in a study of neurological immune-mediated disorders. A single record per CDR3 protein comes from TCRdb applying MiXCR to the 5' RACE reads. The profile shows around 14,000 distinct CDR3 sequences, 10% of them singletons. Material for sequencing was PBMCs. The receptors originated from a woman aged 35 to 49 in good health. Both conserved end residues are part of each CDR3. D genes are given only for firm matches. Some rows have no size entry. The others give once, few or many, or a class for an expanded clone.

len,j_gene,abundance,v_gene,d_gene,CDR3aa,CDR3nt
17,TRBJ2-1,few,TRBV5-1,TRBD2,CASSLATSGSSYNEQFF,TGCGCCAGCAGCTTGGCGACTAGCGGAAGCTCCTACAATGAGCAGTTCTTC
15,TRBJ2-1,many,TRBV5-1,-,CASSWKGNSYNEQFF,TGCGCCAGCAGCTGGAAAGGCAACTCCTACAATGAGCAGTTCTTC
15,TRBJ2-1,many,TRBV20-1,TRBD2,CSALPGLAGSNEQFF,TGCAGTGCTCTCCCGGGACTAGCGGGTTCCAATGAGCAGTTCTTC
16,TRBJ2-7,many,TRBV4-2,-,CASSQEVEGRNYEQYF,TGTGCCAGCAGCCAAGAAGTTGAAGGCAGGAACTACGAGCAGTACTTC
16,TRBJ2-7,few,TRBV20-1,TRBD2,CSARDLLGWEGYEQYF,TGCAGTGCTAGAGATTTGTTAGGGTGGGAGGGATATGAGCAGTACTTC
15,TRBJ2-1,many,TRBV5-1,-,CASSLATGTYNEQFF,TGCGCCAGCAGCTTGGCCACGGGTACCTACAATGAGCAGTTCTTC
14,TRBJ2-2,many,TRBV12-3/TRBV12-4,TRBD1,CASKQGEYTGELFF,TGTGCCAGCAAACAGGGGGAGTATACCGGGGAGCTGTTTTTT
16,TRBJ1-2,medium-sized,TRBV29-1,TRBD1,CSVDRRPDRLNYGYTF,TGCAGCGTTGACCGCCGACCGGACAGGCTGAACTATGGCTACACCTTC
13,TRBJ1-4,many,TRBV5-1,-,CASSLAIREKLFF,TGCGCCAGCAGCTTGGCCATACGTGAAAAACTGTTTTTT
16,TRBJ1-5,-,TRBV4-1,-,CASSLRGPTSNQPQHF,TGCGCCAGCAGCCTACGGGGACCCACTAGCAATCAGCCCCAGCATTTT
11,TRBJ1-4,many,TRBV29-1,-,CSVGGNEKLFF,TGCAGCGTTGGGGGTAATGAAAAACTGTTTTTT
14,TRBJ2-3,few,TRBV6-6,-,CASSSNTGEGTQYF,TGTGCCAGCAGTTCGAACACAGGGGAGGGGACGCAGTATTTT
14,TRBJ1-5,-,TRBV28,-,CASAPRGFNQPQHF,TGTGCCAGCGCCCCGAGAGGGTTCAATCAGCCCCAGCATTTT
14,TRBJ2-3,medium-sized,TRBV5-6,-,CASRPLRRADTQYF,TGTGCCAGCAGGCCCCTGAGGCGGGCAGATACGCAGTATTTT
15,TRBJ1-5,many,TRBV5-1,TRBD1,CASSPDGQANQPQHF,TGCGCCAGCAGCCCGGACGGACAGGCCAATCAGCCCCAGCATTTT
15,TRBJ1-5,many,TRBV20-1,-,CSARDAGRGGQPQHF,TGCAGTGCTAGAGATGCGGGCAGGGGCGGTCAGCCCCAGCATTTT
12,TRBJ2-7,many,TRBV10-2,-,CASSGQSYEQYF,TGCGCCAGCAGTGGACAGTCCTACGAGCAGTACTTC
14,TRBJ2-7,many,TRBV12-2,-,CASRLAIGRRWQYF,TGTGCAAGTCGCTTAGCGATCGGCCGACGTTGGCAGTACTTC
14,TRBJ2-1,many,TRBV4-1,-,CASSQESRWNEQFF,TGCGCCAGCAGCCAAGAAAGTCGGTGGAATGAGCAGTTCTTC
15,TRBJ1-5,many,TRBV9,-,CASSRGGGGNQPQHF,TGTGCCAGCTCCCGTGGAGGGGGTGGCAATCAGCCCCAGCATTTT
12,TRBJ2-1,many,TRBV7-9,-,CASRTGVNEQFF,TGTGCCAGCAGAACAGGAGTGAATGAGCAGTTCTTC
14,TRBJ2-5,many,TRBV7-2,TRBD1,CASSQDRAQETQYF,TGTGCCAGCAGCCAAGACAGGGCCCAAGAGACCCAGTACTTC
15,TRBJ1-1,-,TRBV27,-,CAGSPSALIGIEAFF,TGTGCCGGCAGTCCCTCGGCGCTTATAGGGATTGAAGCTTTCTTT
11,TRBJ2-3,many,TRBV7-9,-,CASSGEDTQYF,TGTGCCAGCAGCGGGGAAGATACGCAGTATTTT
13,TRBJ2-1,-,TRBV11-2,-,CASSFPRDNEQFF,TGTGCCAGCAGCTTCCCCCGTGACAATGAGCAGTTCTTC
17,TRBJ2-1,-,TRBV10-2,-,CASSFYICSGVWNEQFF,-
12,TRBJ2-1,many,TRBV20-1,TRBD1,CSAMDRANEQFF,TGCAGTGCTATGGACAGGGCCAATGAGCAGTTCTTC
16,TRBJ2-7,-,TRBV12-3/TRBV12-4,-,CASSSFRGLKGYEQYF,TGTGCCAGCAGTAGCTTCAGGGGACTAAAGGGCTACGAGCAGTACTTC
14,TRBJ2-1,many,TRBV5-5,TRBD1,CASSSGQGYNEQFF,TGTGCCAGCAGCTCAGGACAGGGATACAATGAGCAGTTCTTC
15,TRBJ1-5,many,TRBV4-1,-,CASSQPGAAGQPQHF,TGCGCCAGCAGCCAGCCCGGTGCCGCCGGTCAGCCCCAGCATTTT
14,TRBJ2-4,-,TRBV30,-,CAWRNPVAKNIQYF,TGTGCCTGGCGTAATCCGGTAGCCAAAAACATTCAGTACTTC
18,TRBJ1-5,many,TRBV27,TRBD1,CASSLVGGTRGQNQPQHF,TGTGCCAGCAGTTTAGTGGGAGGGACAAGGGGGCAGAATCAGCCCCAGCATTTT
14,TRBJ2-3,many,TRBV12-3/TRBV12-4,-,CASSFGSSPDTQYF,TGTGCCAGCAGTTTCGGGTCGTCCCCAGATACGCAGTATTTT
14,TRBJ2-7,many,TRBV11-2,-,CASSLGGRSYEQYF,TGTGCCAGCAGCTTAGGAGGGAGGTCCTACGAGCAGTACTTC
15,TRBJ2-1,-,TRBV21-1,-,CASGNGTGEFDEQFF,TGTGCCAGCGGTAACGGGACAGGGGAGTTCGATGAGCAGTTCTTC
14,TRBJ1-6,many,TRBV6-1,TRBD1,CASSPTGGRSPLHF,TGTGCCAGCAGCCCCACAGGGGGCAGATCACCCCTCCACTTT
13,TRBJ1-4,many,TRBV28,-,CASSRTPKEKLFF,TGTGCCAGCAGTCGGACTCCTAAAGAAAAACTGTTTTTT
13,TRBJ2-7,many,TRBV5-5,TRBD1,CASSGTASYEQYF,TGTGCCAGCAGCGGGACAGCCTCCTACGAGCAGTACTTC
13,TRBJ1-1,few,TRBV9,-,CASSALMNTEAFF,TGTGCCAGCAGCGCCCTCATGAACACTGAAGCTTTCTTT
15,TRBJ2-1,many,TRBV2,-,CAVSRGANPYNEQFF,TGTGCCGTCAGTCGGGGGGCGAACCCCTACAATGAGCAGTTCTTC
13,TRBJ1-1,many,TRBV7-2,-,CASSSRRDTEAFF,TGTGCCAGCAGCTCCCGTAGGGACACTGAAGCTTTCTTT
16,TRBJ2-3,many,TRBV20-1,-,CSARGGGGGDWDTQYF,TGCAGTGCTAGAGGGGGGGGCGGAGGGGATTGGGATACGCAGTATTTT
14,TRBJ2-5,many,TRBV2,TRBD2,CASSTGTSWETQYF,TGTGCCAGCAGCACCGGGACTAGCTGGGAGACCCAGTACTTC
14,TRBJ2-3,medium-sized,TRBV20-1,-,CSASGGLVTDTQYF,TGCAGTGCAAGTGGGGGACTTGTCACAGATACGCAGTATTTT
16,TRBJ2-1,many,TRBV11-2,TRBD1,CASSLRLGQGENEQFF,TGTGCCAGCAGCTTGAGACTGGGACAGGGGGAGAATGAGCAGTTCTTC
14,TRBJ2-1,many,TRBV5-1,TRBD1,CASSPGGSGNEQFF,TGCGCCAGCAGCCCAGGGGGTTCGGGCAATGAGCAGTTCTTC
14,TRBJ1-1,many,TRBV5-1,TRBD1,CASSIGGWNTEAFF,TGCGCCAGCAGCATAGGGGGCTGGAACACTGAAGCTTTCTTT
16,TRBJ2-3,many,TRBV20-1,TRBD2,CSARDNTASGVHTQYF,TGCAGTGCTAGAGATAATACGGCTAGCGGGGTCCATACGCAGTATTTT
17,TRBJ2-7,many,TRBV5-6,TRBD2,CASSQGLAGALSYEQYF,TGTGCCAGCAGCCAGGGACTAGCGGGAGCCCTCTCCTACGAGCAGTACTTC
12,TRBJ2-1,many,TRBV10-3,-,CAIGAHWTEQFF,TGTGCCATCGGGGCCCACTGGACGGAGCAGTTCTTC
15,TRBJ2-3,many,TRBV7-2,-,CASSSTGTGGDTQYF,TGTGCCAGCAGCTCCACCGGGACTGGGGGGGATACGCAGTATTTT
12,TRBJ2-7,many,TRBV20-1,TRBD1,CGGRDRVYEQYF,TGCGGAGGCCGGGACAGGGTCTACGAGCAGTACTTC
12,TRBJ2-7,many,TRBV20-1,-,CSGALVPHEQYF,TGCAGTGGCGCACTAGTCCCCCACGAGCAGTACTTC
16,TRBJ2-1,many,TRBV5-6,-,CASSQAALRGYNEQFF,TGTGCCAGCAGTCAGGCAGCACTTCGAGGGTACAATGAGCAGTTCTTC
15,TRBJ2-7,medium-sized,TRBV20-1,TRBD2,CSAYRTSASSYEQYF,TGCAGTGCTTATAGGACTAGCGCGAGCTCCTACGAGCAGTACTTC
12,TRBJ2-1,-,TRBV28,-,CASSFFSNEQFF,TGTGCCAGCAGTTTCTTTTCCAATGAGCAGTTCTTC
13,TRBJ1-2,many,TRBV27,-,CASSLRMNYGYTF,TGTGCCAGCAGTTTAAGAATGAACTATGGCTACACCTTC
12,TRBJ2-3,many,TRBV20-1,-,CSAREGRDTQYF,TGCAGTGCTAGAGAGGGGCGGGATACGCAGTATTTT